Listed below are T cell receptor beta chains from one sample, sequenced in a study of T cells in Graves' hyperthyroidism and ophthalmopathy. TCRdb called the multiplex PCR reads again in MiXCR, with one record for every CDR3 protein. The profile covers hundreds of thousands of distinct CDR3 sequences, with roughly 14% appearing a single time and around 4% taken by the ten largest. Material: blood. All receptors derive from a woman aged 35 to 49 with Graves' ophthalmopathy. Both conserved end residues are trimmed from each CDR3.

J gene: TRBJ2-7; V gene: TRBV5-6; CDR3 protein: ASSNSRAYEQY
J gene: TRBJ1-2; V gene: TRBV6-2/TRBV6-3; CDR3 protein: ASTDLTGDGYT
J gene: TRBJ2-7; V gene: TRBV6-5; CDR3 protein: ASSYLVASNYEQY
J gene: TRBJ2-5; V gene: TRBV11-1; CDR3 protein: ASSLSQGIEETQY
J gene: TRBJ2-7; V gene: TRBV7-2; CDR3 protein: ASSLSGTSSPYEQY
J gene: TRBJ1-5; V gene: TRBV6-5; CDR3 protein: ASSLQGPGQPQH
J gene: TRBJ2-3; V gene: TRBV2; CDR3 protein: ASRTLADTQY
J gene: TRBJ2-7; V gene: TRBV19; CDR3 protein: ASSGTDYGYEQY
J gene: TRBJ1-2; V gene: TRBV9; CDR3 protein: ASSGGGAESYGYT
J gene: TRBJ1-2; V gene: TRBV6-1; CDR3 protein: ASIEDRGLGYT
J gene: TRBJ1-1; V gene: TRBV9; CDR3 protein: ASSAQDRGHTEAF
J gene: TRBJ2-5; V gene: TRBV6-5; CDR3 protein: ASISGGGETQY
J gene: TRBJ2-7; V gene: TRBV4-2; CDR3 protein: ASSETSGRVPLLYEQY
J gene: TRBJ1-4; V gene: TRBV6-1; CDR3 protein: ASSAYVGGDEKLF
J gene: TRBJ2-7; V gene: TRBV20-1; CDR3 protein: SARDLSGRVSSYEQY
J gene: TRBJ2-1; V gene: TRBV28; CDR3 protein: ATSPRRRRDEQF
J gene: TRBJ1-5; V gene: TRBV30; CDR3 protein: AWSGTDQPQH
J gene: TRBJ2-2; V gene: TRBV2; CDR3 protein: ASRGSGGGPGELF
J gene: TRBJ2-2; V gene: TRBV29-1; CDR3 protein: SVPGTGVDGELF
J gene: TRBJ2-7; V gene: TRBV12-3/TRBV12-4; CDR3 protein: ASSPGPAGGEQY
J gene: TRBJ2-2; V gene: TRBV11-2; CDR3 protein: ASSFILAGSGSTGELF
J gene: TRBJ2-2; V gene: TRBV10-1; CDR3 protein: ASSESKLAANTGELF
J gene: TRBJ2-7; V gene: TRBV2; CDR3 protein: ASSVDRFSSYEQY
J gene: TRBJ2-2; V gene: TRBV20-1; CDR3 protein: SARDLAGDTGELF
J gene: TRBJ1-1; V gene: TRBV6-2/TRBV6-3; CDR3 protein: ASSYVLSAGTGPVKAF
J gene: TRBJ2-2; V gene: TRBV18; CDR3 protein: ASSPSIREELF
J gene: TRBJ2-7; V gene: TRBV6-2/TRBV6-3; CDR3 protein: ASSYSRVGDLTSGIYEQY
J gene: TRBJ1-5; V gene: TRBV19; CDR3 protein: ASSIGFGQPQH
J gene: TRBJ2-3; V gene: TRBV7-3; CDR3 protein: ANSLAGSTDTQY
J gene: TRBJ2-7; V gene: TRBV28; CDR3 protein: ASSLSSLTYEQY
J gene: TRBJ2-7; V gene: TRBV20-1; CDR3 protein: SAEGLGRADSYEQY
J gene: TRBJ2-7; V gene: TRBV15; CDR3 protein: ATSMDLGPYEQY
J gene: TRBJ2-3; V gene: TRBV6-5; CDR3 protein: ASSYSIRTDTQY
J gene: TRBJ1-3; V gene: TRBV4-3; CDR3 protein: ASSQGWDSSGNTIY
J gene: TRBJ2-7; V gene: TRBV5-1; CDR3 protein: ASSLASYGAYEQY
J gene: TRBJ2-1; V gene: TRBV12-3/TRBV12-4; CDR3 protein: ASGSGTMTLGEQF
J gene: TRBJ2-7; V gene: TRBV30; CDR3 protein: AWSVGLVYEQY
J gene: TRBJ2-5; V gene: TRBV15; CDR3 protein: ATSRDQDRDGSQY
J gene: TRBJ1-2; V gene: TRBV6-1; CDR3 protein: ATLGPDGTNYGYT
J gene: TRBJ2-7; V gene: TRBV29-1; CDR3 protein: SVKGQASYEQY
J gene: TRBJ1-2; V gene: TRBV28; CDR3 protein: ASSWDTYGYT
J gene: TRBJ2-7; V gene: TRBV7-2; CDR3 protein: ASSLARSWYEQY
J gene: TRBJ2-2; V gene: TRBV29-1; CDR3 protein: SVEGARGLNTGELF
J gene: TRBJ2-6; V gene: TRBV7-8; CDR3 protein: ASSFTVSGANVLT
J gene: TRBJ1-4; V gene: TRBV28; CDR3 protein: ASRIGVRNEKLF
J gene: TRBJ2-5; V gene: TRBV4-1; CDR3 protein: ASSRSPTGGAMQETQY
J gene: TRBJ2-7; V gene: TRBV20-1; CDR3 protein: SARTGAGGPYEQY
J gene: TRBJ2-2; V gene: TRBV11-1; CDR3 protein: ASSPRGLAGALHDGELF
J gene: TRBJ2-7; V gene: TRBV10-3; CDR3 protein: AITAGTSDYEQY
J gene: TRBJ1-1; V gene: TRBV6-2/TRBV6-3; CDR3 protein: ASSDGYTEAF
J gene: TRBJ1-2; V gene: TRBV28; CDR3 protein: ASSLTGEVYT
J gene: TRBJ1-1; V gene: TRBV4-1; CDR3 protein: ASSQGDRANEAF
J gene: TRBJ1-2; V gene: TRBV30; CDR3 protein: AWSPRLGASYGYT
J gene: TRBJ1-1; V gene: TRBV3-1; CDR3 protein: ASSQTNTEAF
J gene: TRBJ1-2; V gene: TRBV20-1; CDR3 protein: SASLGHSYT
J gene: TRBJ1-2; V gene: TRBV30; CDR3 protein: AWSAGQNYGYT
J gene: TRBJ2-2; V gene: TRBV28; CDR3 protein: ASRYRVTGELF
J gene: TRBJ2-7; V gene: TRBV28; CDR3 protein: ASSISRDYPYEQY
J gene: TRBJ1-2; V gene: TRBV20-1; CDR3 protein: SAGSPDGYT
J gene: TRBJ2-2; V gene: TRBV7-8; CDR3 protein: ASSYRLGVGTGELF